This TCR beta chain was documented in a study of cytomegalovirus exposure and HLA in healthy donors. Notes on the study in general: Relative to the approximately 630-donor mean, N-insertions were reportedly fewer in an Asian-associated ancestry cluster in a later analysis. The investigators catalogued under 200 TCR beta chains as cytomegalovirus-associated.

Vbeta (60) and Jbeta (13) primers were used in the PCR. Repertoires were generated with immunoSEQ multiplex PCR, while TCRdb's copy carries only in-frame clones and drops some. The sample has approximately 150,000 clones, 68% seen once. V was clipped by 4 bases and J by 4 bases; unmatched bases: 3. Germline CDR1 reads MNHEY; CDR2 reads SVGAGI. The CDR3 consists of 14 residues. This clone turned up a few times. Its antigen is unidentified. The sequencing sample was made of PBMCs. The receptor comes from a woman aged 40 to 55 in good health and CMV-seropositive. The V and J genes are TRBV6-5 and TRBJ1-4; TRBD1 matches at 7 bases. The CDR3, as DNA: TGTGCCAGCAGTTGGGACAGATATAATGAAAAACTGTTTTTT. It specifies CASSWDRYNEKLFF.